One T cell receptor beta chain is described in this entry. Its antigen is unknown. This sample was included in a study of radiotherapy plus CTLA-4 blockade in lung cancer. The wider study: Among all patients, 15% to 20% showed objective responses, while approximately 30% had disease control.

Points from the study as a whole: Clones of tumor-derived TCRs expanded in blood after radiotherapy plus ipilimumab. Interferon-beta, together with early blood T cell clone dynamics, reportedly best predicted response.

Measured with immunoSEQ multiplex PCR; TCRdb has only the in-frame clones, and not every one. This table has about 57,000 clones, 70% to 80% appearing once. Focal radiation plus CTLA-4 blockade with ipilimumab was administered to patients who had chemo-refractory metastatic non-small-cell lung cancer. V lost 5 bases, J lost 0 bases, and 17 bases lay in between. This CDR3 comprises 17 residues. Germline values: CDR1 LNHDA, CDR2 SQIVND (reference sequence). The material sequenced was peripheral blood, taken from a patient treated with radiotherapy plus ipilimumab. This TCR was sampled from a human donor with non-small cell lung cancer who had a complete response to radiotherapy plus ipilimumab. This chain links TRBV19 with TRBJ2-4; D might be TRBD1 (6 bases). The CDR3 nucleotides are TGTGCCAGTAGTGCCTCACAGGGTTTCATAGCCAAAAACATTCAGTACTTC. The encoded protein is CASSASQGFIAKNIQYF.